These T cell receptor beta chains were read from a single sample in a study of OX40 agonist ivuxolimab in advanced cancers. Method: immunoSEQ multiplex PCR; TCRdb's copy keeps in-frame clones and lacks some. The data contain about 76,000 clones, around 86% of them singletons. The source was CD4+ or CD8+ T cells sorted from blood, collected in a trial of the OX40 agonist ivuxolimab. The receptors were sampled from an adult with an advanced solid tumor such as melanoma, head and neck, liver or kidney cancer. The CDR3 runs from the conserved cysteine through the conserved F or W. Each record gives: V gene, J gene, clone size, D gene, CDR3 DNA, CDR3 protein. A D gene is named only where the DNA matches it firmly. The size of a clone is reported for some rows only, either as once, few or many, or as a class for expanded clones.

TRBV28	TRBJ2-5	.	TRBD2	TGTGCCAGCAGCCACTCGGGGCGGGGGGGCACGGAGACCCAGTACTTC	CASSHSGRGGTETQYF
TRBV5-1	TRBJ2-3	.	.	TGCGCCAGCAGCTTCGCCAGGGTCACAGATACGCAGTATTTT	CASSFARVTDTQYF
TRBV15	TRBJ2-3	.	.	TGTGCCACCAGCAGAGATCAATCGGTCGGAACAGATACGCAGTATTTT	CATSRDQSVGTDTQYF
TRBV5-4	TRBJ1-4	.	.	TGTGCCAGCAGCCCCGGACAAGGGTCTGAAAAACTGTTTTTT	CASSPGQGSEKLFF
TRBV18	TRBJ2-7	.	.	TGTGCCAGCTCACCGTACTCCTCGACAGGATCCTACGAGCAGTACTTC	CASSPYSSTGSYEQYF
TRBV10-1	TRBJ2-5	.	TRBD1	TGCGCCAGCAAGGACAGGGGCCAGGAGACCCAGTACTTC	CASKDRGQETQYF
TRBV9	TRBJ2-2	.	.	TGTGCCAGCAGCGTAGCATCCAACACCGGGGAGCTGTTTTTT	CASSVASNTGELFF
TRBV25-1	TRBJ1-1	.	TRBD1	TGTGCCAGCAGTGAACTCGGCGACAACAGGGGGCTGGACACTGAAGCTTTCTTT	CASSELGDNRGLDTEAFF
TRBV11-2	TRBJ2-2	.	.	TGTGCCAGCAGCTTATCACGACAGGCCGTCAACACCGGGGAGCTGTTTTTT	CASSLSRQAVNTGELFF
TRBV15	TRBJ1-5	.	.	TGTGCCACCAGCAGCACCTTCGGGACACACAATCAGCCCCAGCATTTT	CATSSTFGTHNQPQHF
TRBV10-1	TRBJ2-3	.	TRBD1	TGCGCCAGCAGTGAGAGGACAGGGCTAGATACGCAGTATTTT	CASSERTGLDTQYF
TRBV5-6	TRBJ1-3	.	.	TGTGCCAGCAGCTTGGCCCCAGGGAGTGGCACCATATATTTT	CASSLAPGSGTIYF
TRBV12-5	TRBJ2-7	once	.	TGTGCTAGTGGTTTGGTAAGTAGCTCCTACGAGCAGTACTTC	CASGLVSSSYEQYF
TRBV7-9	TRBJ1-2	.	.	TGTGCCAGCAGCTCTGAGGGCGGCTACACCTTC	CASSSEGGYTF
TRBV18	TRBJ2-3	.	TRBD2	TGTGCCAGCTCACCTCGTGGACTAGCGGGGCGCACAGATACGCAGTATTTT	CASSPRGLAGRTDTQYF
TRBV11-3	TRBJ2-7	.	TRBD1	TGTGCCAGCAGCTTAGCACAGGGGTTCTACGAGCAGTACTTC	CASSLAQGFYEQYF
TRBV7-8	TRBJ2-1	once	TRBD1	TGTGCCAGCAGCCAGAGACAGGGGAGCTCCTACAATGAGCAGTTCTTC	CASSQRQGSSYNEQFF
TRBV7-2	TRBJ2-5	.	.	TGTGCCAGCAGCTTATTGTGGAGTGGGGCGGAGACCCAGTACTTC	CASSLLWSGAETQYF
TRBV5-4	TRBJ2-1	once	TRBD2	TGTGCCAGCAGCCCTCCTAAGGGCGGGAGTCTCAACAATGAGCAGTTCTTC	CASSPPKGGSLNNEQFF
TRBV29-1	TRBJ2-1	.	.	TGCAGCGTCCGCCGCGGGACCTACAATGAGCAGTTCTTC	CSVRRGTYNEQFF
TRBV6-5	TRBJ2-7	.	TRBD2	TGTGCCAGCAGTCGGGGAGGGGAGCGGGGATACGAGCAGTACTTC	CASSRGGERGYEQYF
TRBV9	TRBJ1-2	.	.	TGTGCCAGCAGCCCCACTTCATCGGGGGCCAGTGGCTACACCTTC	CASSPTSSGASGYTF
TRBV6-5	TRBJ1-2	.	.	TGTGCCAGCAGTGCCCCCGAGGGCGGCTACACCTTC	CASSAPEGGYTF
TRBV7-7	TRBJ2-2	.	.	TGTGCTAGCAGCTTAGAGCCCGACACCGGGGAGCTGTTTTTT	CASSLEPDTGELFF
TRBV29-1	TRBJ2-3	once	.	TGCAGCCTGGAGGGGGCGAAAGATACGCAGTATTTT	CSLEGAKDTQYF